This T cell receptor (beta chain) was sequenced in a study of blood T cell repertoires in COVID-19. About the study: From T cells, B-cell-depleted T cells, or PBMCs came the material, which was cDNA or gDNA.

This clone has a single count. The CDR3 is 14 amino acids. TCRdb's copy holds only in-frame clones and misses some; the assay was immunoSEQ multiplex PCR. The sample shows about 190,000 clones, around 83% of them seen only once. The chain is built from TRBV21-1 and TRBJ2-7; no check of the table's D call, TRBD1, against the DNA was made. TRBV21-1 is listed as a pseudogene. The sequenced sample consisted of PBMCs or T cells enriched from blood (not recorded which). This receptor was taken from a woman aged 40-49 years in a cohort exposed to, infected with or recovered from COVID-19 (not recorded which). CDR3 coding DNA: TGTGCCAGCAGAGTAGGGACAGGGGTTAAAGAGCAGTACTTC. Amino acids: CASRVGTGVKEQYF.